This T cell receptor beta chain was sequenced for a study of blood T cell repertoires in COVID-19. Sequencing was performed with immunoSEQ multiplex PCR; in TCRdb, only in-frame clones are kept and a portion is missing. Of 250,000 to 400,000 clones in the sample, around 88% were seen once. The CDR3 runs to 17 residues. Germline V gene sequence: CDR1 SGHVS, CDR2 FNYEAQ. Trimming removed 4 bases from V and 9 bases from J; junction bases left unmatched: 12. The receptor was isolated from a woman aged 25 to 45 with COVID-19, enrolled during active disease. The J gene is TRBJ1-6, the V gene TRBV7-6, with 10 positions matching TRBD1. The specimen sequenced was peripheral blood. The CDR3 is CASSSEGGTGESSPLHF. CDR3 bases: TGTGCCAGCAGCTCAGAAGGCGGGACAGGGGAAAGTTCACCCCTCCACTTT.